This T cell receptor (beta chain) was captured in a study of T cell responses to AZD1222 COVID-19 vaccine (dated by TCRdb to about 2021). Turning to the overall study: Because spike-specific TCR depth and breadth did not differ between the two schedules, AZD1222 recipients who got a second dose at roughly 4 weeks were pooled with those who got a second dose at roughly 12 weeks. Trial participants were enrolled by age into 18-55, 56-69 and 70-plus year subgroups, with roughly 150, 30 and 60 TCR-sequenced participants respectively. A total of about 230 trial participants underwent TCR sequencing, of whom approximately 210 received two doses of AZD1222 and some 25 received two doses of the MenACWY control vaccine.

In the case of this clone: There is no known antigen for this receptor. It has no much larger one-base neighbor in the sample; base qualities were not kept.

The junction carries 13 bases between V and J, which are trimmed by 2 bases and 7 bases respectively. CDR1 and CDR2 (SGDLS, YYNGEE) derive from the germline V gene. From the cysteine through the phenylalanine, the CDR3 covers 15 amino acids. The sequence is cut down to CDR3 DNA, 45 bases in frame from base 1. General findings and caveats noted by the study authors: The whole spike protein was spanned by vaccine-associated CD4 TCRs, and dominant responses were seen in regions 160-218 and 743-854. In the small 56-69-year group, the increase in depth fell short of significance, most likely because of low power. After two AZD1222 doses, spike-specific TCR breadth and depth were significantly higher than at day 0 and than in MenACWY recipients. Only five or six AZD1222 recipients were SARS-CoV-2 seropositive at baseline, limiting conclusions about previously exposed vaccinees. Because no samples from the day 14 peak response were available, repertoires could be characterized only after the peak T cell response. Participants were mostly white British, with more females than males. The authors suggested clonal diversity may have been underestimated. Epitopes outside the regions mutated in the B.1.351 and B.1.1.7 variants were reportedly recognized by nearly half of the unique spike-specific TCRs.

According to the study, the label for this sample's time point signals: baseline before first vaccination. The vaccinee samples were drawn from two UK trials, COV001 and COV002, one of which was a single-blind randomized controlled phase 2/3 trial testing AZD1222 (ChAdOx1 nCoV-19) in healthy adults. Trial participant PBMC samples were collected at day 0 and day 28 after the second dose for TCRbeta chain sequencing. The CDR3 regions of human TCRbeta chains were analyzed by immunosequencing. Under the source paper's analysis protocol: TCRs in the repertoires were compared against a reference library of SARS-CoV-2-specific TCRs that had been generated with the MIRA antigen-specificity platform. Breadth meant the fraction of unique TCRs that were SARS-CoV-2-associated, whereas depth meant the fraction of total T cells that were SARS-CoV-2-associated. Using the MIRA data, each spike-specific TCR was assigned both to the spike region to which the TCR was reactive and to a CD4 or CD8 class. Log10-transformed breadth and depth values were compared by one-way ANOVA with Sidak's multiple comparisons tests. TCRdb mirrors the immuneACCESS table, restricted to in-frame sequences. Some clones are absent from its copies; in checked studies, under half trace to an unresolved V gene, and the reason for the others is unknown. V and J calls and clone size are given by that table; D and trimming were obtained from the DNA. In this sample the table shows roughly 160,000 clones, 85% to 90% of which occur a single time. Together, the top ten hold around 5.9% of the sample.

This TCR came from an adult in good health. The chain joins TRBV9 to TRBJ1-6, and TRBD1 may be the D gene, going by 5 matching bases. The material sequenced was peripheral blood, taken on day 0 of AZD1222 vaccination. This receptor carries the CDR3 CASSVAGSTNSPLHF. The DNA sequence is given as TGTGCCAGCAGCGTGGCAGGGTCGACAAATTCACCCCTCCACTTT. With the portions outside the CDR3 filled from the reference TRBV9 and TRBJ1-6 genes, the complete variable region becomes DSGVTQTPKHLITATGQRVTLRCSPRSGDLSVYWYQQSLDQGLQFLIQYYNGEERAKGNILERFSAQQFPDLHSELNLSSLELGDSALYFCASSVAGSTNSPLHFGNGTRLTVT.